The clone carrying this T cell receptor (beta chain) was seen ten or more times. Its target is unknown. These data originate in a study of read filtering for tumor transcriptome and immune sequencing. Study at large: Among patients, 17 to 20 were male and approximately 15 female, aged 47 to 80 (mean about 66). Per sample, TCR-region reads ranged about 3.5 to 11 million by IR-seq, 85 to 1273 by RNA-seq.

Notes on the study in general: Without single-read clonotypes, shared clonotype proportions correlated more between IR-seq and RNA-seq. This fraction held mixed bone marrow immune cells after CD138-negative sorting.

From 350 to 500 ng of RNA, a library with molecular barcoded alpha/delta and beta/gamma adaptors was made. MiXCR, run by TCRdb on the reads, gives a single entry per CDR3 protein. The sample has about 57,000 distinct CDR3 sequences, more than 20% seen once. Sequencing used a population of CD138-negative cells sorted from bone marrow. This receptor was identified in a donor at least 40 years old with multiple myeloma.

The CDR3 DNA reads TGTGCCATCAGTGGGACTAGCGGGGGGGCCGACACCGGGGAGCTGTTTTTT. It translates to CAISGTSGGADTGELFF. V is TRBV10-3 and J is TRBJ2-2, with TRBD2 matching over 15 bases. V gave up 4 bases and J gave up 3 bases; unmatched junction bases: 3. Germline CDR1 and CDR2: ENHRY and SYGVKD. This CDR3 is 17 amino acids long.